The clone carrying this T cell receptor beta chain was counted at least ten times. What it recognizes is unknown. The CDR3 has 14 amino acids. The V end lost 4 bases, the J end lost 5 bases, and 16 bases lay between the germline ends. Germline CDR1 SGHRS, CDR2 YFSETQ. The data originate from a study of blood T cells in healthy people across ages. Study-level results: Diversity estimated from one million T cells was considered an underestimate. Since the PBMCs were unsorted, naive and antigen-experienced cells could not be conclusively compared.

PCR was performed a second time for roughly 6 to 12 cycles using a sample-barcoded 5' primer and a J-beta primer mix. Sequencing yielded, for each sample, at least 2.5 million paired-end reads carrying CDR3. Using its own MiXCR run on the 5' RACE reads, TCRdb lists one record per CDR3 protein. The sample carries 1.5 million to 2 million distinct CDR3 sequences, 28% recorded once. J is TRBJ2-7 and V is TRBV5-1, with no clear D. The clonotype comes from a woman younger than 45 in good health. The sample was blood. CDR3 coding DNA: TGCGCCAGCAGCCCTCTAGAAAGATTCGACGAGCAGTACTTC. It specifies CASSPLERFDEQYF.